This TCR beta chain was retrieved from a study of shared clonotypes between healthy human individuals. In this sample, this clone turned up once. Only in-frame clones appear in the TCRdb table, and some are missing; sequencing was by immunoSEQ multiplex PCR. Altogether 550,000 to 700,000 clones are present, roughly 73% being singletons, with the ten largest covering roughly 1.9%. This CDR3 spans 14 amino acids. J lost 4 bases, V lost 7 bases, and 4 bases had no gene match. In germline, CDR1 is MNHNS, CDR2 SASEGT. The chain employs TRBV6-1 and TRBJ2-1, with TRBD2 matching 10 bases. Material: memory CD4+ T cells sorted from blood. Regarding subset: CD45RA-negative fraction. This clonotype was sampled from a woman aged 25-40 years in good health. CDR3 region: CASILSGGYNEQFF. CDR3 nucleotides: TGTGCCAGCATTCTTAGCGGGGGGTACAATGAGCAGTTCTTC.